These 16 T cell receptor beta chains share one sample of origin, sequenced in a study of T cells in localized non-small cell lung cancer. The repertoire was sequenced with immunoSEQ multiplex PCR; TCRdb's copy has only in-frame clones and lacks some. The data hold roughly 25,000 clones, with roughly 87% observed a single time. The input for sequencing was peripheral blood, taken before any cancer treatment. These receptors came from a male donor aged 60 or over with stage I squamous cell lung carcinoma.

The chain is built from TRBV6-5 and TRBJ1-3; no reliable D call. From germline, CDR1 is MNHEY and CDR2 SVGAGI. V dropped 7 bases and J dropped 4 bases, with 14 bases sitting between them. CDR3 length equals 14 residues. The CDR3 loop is CASKLRGYGNTIYF. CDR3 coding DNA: TGTGCCAGCAAACTGCGGGGATACGGAAACACCATATATTTT.

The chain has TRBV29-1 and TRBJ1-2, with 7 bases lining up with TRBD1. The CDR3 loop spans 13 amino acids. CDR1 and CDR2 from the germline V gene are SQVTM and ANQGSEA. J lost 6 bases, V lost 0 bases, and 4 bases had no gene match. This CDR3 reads CSVEEYRGHGYTF. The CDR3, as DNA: TGCAGCGTTGAAGAGTACAGGGGTCATGGCTACACCTTC.

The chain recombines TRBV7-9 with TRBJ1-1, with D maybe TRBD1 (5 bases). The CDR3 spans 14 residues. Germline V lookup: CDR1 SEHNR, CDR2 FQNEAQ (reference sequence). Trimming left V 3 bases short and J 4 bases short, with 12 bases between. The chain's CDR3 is CASSLGGAITEAFF. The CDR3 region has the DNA TGTGCCAGCAGCTTGGGAGGGGCCATCACTGAAGCTTTCTTT.

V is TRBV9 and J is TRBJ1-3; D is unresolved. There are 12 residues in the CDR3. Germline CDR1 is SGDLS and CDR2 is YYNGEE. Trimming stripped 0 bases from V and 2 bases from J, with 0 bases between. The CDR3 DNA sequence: TGTGCCAGCAGCGTAGCTGGAAACACCATATATTTT. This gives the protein CASSVAGNTIYF. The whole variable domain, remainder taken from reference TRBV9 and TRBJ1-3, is DSGVTQTPKHLITATGQRVTLRCSPRSGDLSVYWYQQSLDQGLQFLIQYYNGEERAKGNILERFSAQQFPDLHSELNLSSLELGDSALYFCASSVAGNTIYFGEGSWLTVV.

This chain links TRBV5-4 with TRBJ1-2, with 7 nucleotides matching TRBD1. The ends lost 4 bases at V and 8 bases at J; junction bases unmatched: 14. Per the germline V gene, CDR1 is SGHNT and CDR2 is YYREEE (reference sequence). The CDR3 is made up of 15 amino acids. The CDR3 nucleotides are TGTGCCAGCAGCAAAACCATACAGGGGAAGGAAGGCTACACCTTC. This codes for CASSKTIQGKEGYTF. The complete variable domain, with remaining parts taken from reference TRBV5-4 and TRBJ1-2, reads ETGVTQSPTHLIKTRGQQVTLRCSSQSGHNTVSWYQQALGQGPQFIFQYYREEENGRGNFPPRFSGLQFPNYSSELNVNALELDDSALYLCASSKTIQGKEGYTFGSGTRLTVV.

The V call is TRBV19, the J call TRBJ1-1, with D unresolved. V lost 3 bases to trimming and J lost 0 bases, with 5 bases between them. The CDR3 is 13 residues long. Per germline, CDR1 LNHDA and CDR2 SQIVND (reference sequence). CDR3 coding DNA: TGTGCCAGTAGTATCACAGTGAACACTGAAGCTTTCTTT. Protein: CASSITVNTEAFF.

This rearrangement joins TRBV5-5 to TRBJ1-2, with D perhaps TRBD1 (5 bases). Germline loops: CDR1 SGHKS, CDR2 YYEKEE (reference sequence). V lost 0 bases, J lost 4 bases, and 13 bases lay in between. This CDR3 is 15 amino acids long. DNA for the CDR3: TGTGCCAGCAGCTTGGAACGCAGGGAGGGCTATGGCTACACCTTC. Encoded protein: CASSLERREGYGYTF. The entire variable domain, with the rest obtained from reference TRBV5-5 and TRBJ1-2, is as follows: DAGVTQSPTHLIKTRGQQVTLRCSPISGHKSVSWYQQVLGQGPQFIFQYYEKEERGRGNFPDRFSARQFPNYSSELNVNALLLGDSALYLCASSLERREGYGYTFGSGTRLTVV.

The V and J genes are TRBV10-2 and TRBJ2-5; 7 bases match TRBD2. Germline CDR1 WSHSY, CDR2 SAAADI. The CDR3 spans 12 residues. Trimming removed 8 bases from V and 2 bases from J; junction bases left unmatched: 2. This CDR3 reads CASLAEQETQYF. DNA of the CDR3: TGCGCCAGCCTAGCGGAGCAAGAGACCCAGTACTTC.

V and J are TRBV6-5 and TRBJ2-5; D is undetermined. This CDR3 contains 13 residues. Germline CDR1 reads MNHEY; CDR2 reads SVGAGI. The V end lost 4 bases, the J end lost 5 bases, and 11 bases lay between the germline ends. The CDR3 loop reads CASSSVPGETQYF. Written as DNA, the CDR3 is TGTGCCAGCAGTTCCGTCCCTGGGGAGACCCAGTACTTC.

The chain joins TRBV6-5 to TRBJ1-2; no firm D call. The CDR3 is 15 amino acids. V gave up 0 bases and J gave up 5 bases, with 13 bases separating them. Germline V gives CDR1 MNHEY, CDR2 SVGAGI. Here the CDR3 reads CASSYSAYNEYGYTF. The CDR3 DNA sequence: TGTGCCAGCAGTTACTCCGCTTATAACGAATATGGCTACACCTTC.

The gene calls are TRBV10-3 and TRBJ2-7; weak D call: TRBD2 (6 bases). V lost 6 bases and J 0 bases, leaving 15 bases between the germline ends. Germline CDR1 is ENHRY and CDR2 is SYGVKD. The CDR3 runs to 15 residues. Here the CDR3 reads CAISPGTPSSYEQYF. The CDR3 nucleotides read TGTGCCATCAGCCCTGGGACTCCGAGCTCCTACGAGCAGTACTTC.

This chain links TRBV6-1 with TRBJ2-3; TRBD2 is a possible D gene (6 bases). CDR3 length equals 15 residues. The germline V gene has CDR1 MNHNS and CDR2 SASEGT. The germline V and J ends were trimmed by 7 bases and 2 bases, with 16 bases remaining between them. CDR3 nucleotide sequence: TGTGCCAGCACTCTCCGGGACTTTCACACAGATACGCAGTATTTT. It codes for CASTLRDFHTDTQYF.

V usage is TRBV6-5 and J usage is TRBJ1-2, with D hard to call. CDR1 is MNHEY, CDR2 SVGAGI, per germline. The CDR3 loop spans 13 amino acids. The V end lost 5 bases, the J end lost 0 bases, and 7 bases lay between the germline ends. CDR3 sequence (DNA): TGTGCCAGCAGTCCCCTTGCTAACTATGGCTACACCTTC. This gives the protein CASSPLANYGYTF.

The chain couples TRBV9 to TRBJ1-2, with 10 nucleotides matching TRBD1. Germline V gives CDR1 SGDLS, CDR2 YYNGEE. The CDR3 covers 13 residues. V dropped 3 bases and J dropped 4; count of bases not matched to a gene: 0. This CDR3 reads CASSGTGGYGYTF. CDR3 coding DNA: TGTGCCAGCAGCGGGACAGGGGGCTATGGCTACACCTTC.

This chain's CDR3 is CASSIGTWGEAFF. In DNA form, the CDR3 reads TGTGCCAGTAGTATAGGTACCTGGGGTGAAGCTTTCTTT. V gene TRBV19 combines with J gene TRBJ1-1, with D unresolved. Germline V gene data show CDR1 as LNHDA and CDR2 as SQIVND (reference sequence). The CDR3 covers 13 residues. Trimming pared 1 base from V and 7 bases from J, leaving 10 bases between.

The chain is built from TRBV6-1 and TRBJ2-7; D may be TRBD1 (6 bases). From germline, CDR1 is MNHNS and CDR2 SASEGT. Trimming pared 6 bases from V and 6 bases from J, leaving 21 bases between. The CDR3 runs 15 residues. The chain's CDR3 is CASSSTGSIIGEQYF. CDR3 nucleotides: TGTGCCAGCAGCTCAACAGGGTCTATCATAGGCGAGCAGTACTTC.